This T cell receptor (beta chain) is drawn from a study of cytomegalovirus exposure and HLA in healthy donors. The study, taken as a whole, reports: According to the study, around 180 TCR beta chains were cytomegalovirus-associated.

The PCR contained 60 Vbeta and 13 Jbeta primers. Methods used by the authors: Counted up in a later analysis, unique TCR beta chains came to 60 million to 95 million, with around 12 million shared. Profiling relied on immunoSEQ multiplex PCR, and the TCRdb table lists in-frame clones only, not all of them. V, J and clone size are taken as reported in that table, and D and trimming were inferred from the DNA itself. The data hold 90,000 to 130,000 clones, with 79% observed a single time. Germline lookup yields CDR1 SGHDT and CDR2 YYEEEE. CDR3 length: 17 amino acids. The V gene lost 4 bases and the J gene lost 5 bases, with 25 bases spanning the gap. Note on this clone: Its antigen is unidentified.

The rearrangement joins TRBV5-6 to TRBJ2-7, with D tentatively TRBD2 (6 bases). The material sequenced was PBMCs. The TCR comes from a young woman in good health and CMV-seropositive. CDR3 coding DNA: TGTGCCAGCAGCATGGTAGGTCTGGCGGGATTTTCCCACGAGCAGTACTTC. Its protein product is CASSMVGLAGFSHEQYF.